Shown below are 30 T cell receptor beta chains from a single sample sequenced in a study of blood T cell repertoires in COVID-19. Generated by immunoSEQ multiplex PCR, the TCRdb table keeps only in-frame clones and is missing some. The table has under 350,000 clones, around 92% seen once. Specimen: PBMCs or T cells enriched from blood (not recorded which). The receptors stem from an older woman who had recovered from COVID-19.

The chain links TRBV9 to TRBJ1-1, with D unresolved. The germline V gene has CDR1 SGDLS and CDR2 YYNGEE. The CDR3 consists of 14 residues. V lost 4 bases and J 1 base, leaving 11 bases between the germline ends. For the CDR3, the DNA is TGTGCCAGCAGCCTAGGGTTGGCGAACACTGAAGCTTTCTTT. It codes for CASSLGLANTEAFF.

The CDR3 coding sequence is TGTGCCAGCAGTTCTCTAGCGGGTAGCACAGATACGCAGTATTTT. The encoded protein is CASSSLAGSTDTQYF. This chain joins TRBV27 and TRBJ2-3; 8 bases are shared with TRBD2. Unmatched junction bases numbered 3, after V lost 4 bases and J lost 0 bases. Germline CDR1 and CDR2: MNHEY and SMNVEV (reference sequence). This CDR3 is 15 amino acids long.

CDR3 protein: CASSPEPGTQYF. DNA for the CDR3: TGTGCCAGCTCACCAGAACCGGGGACCCAGTACTTC. The J gene is TRBJ2-5, the V gene TRBV18; D is unresolved. The V end was cut by 2 bases, the J end by 7 bases, with 8 bases between. The CDR3 length is 12 residues. Germline V lookup: CDR1 KGHSH, CDR2 LQKENI.

The genes are TRBV15 and TRBJ2-5, with D possibly TRBD2 on 7 matching bases. The CDR3 spans 16 residues. Germline CDR1 and CDR2: LNHNV and YYDKDF (reference sequence). Trimming removed 2 bases from V and 3 bases from J, with 16 bases in between. CDR3 DNA sequence: TGTGCCACCAGCAGACCCTCGTTAGGGGGGGAAGAGACCCAGTACTTC. Protein sequence: CATSRPSLGGEETQYF.

V usage is TRBV18 and J usage is TRBJ1-6; 7 positions agree with TRBD1. This CDR3 region has 17 residues. Germline loops: CDR1 KGHSH, CDR2 LQKENI. V dropped 6 bases and J dropped 5; count of bases not matched to a gene: 13. The CDR3 region has the DNA TGTGCCAGCTCTCCCAGGACAGGCATGGGGAATAATTCACCCCTCCACTTT. Amino acid sequence: CASSPRTGMGNNSPLHF.

This rearrangement joins TRBV2 to TRBJ2-7; TRBD1 might be the D (5 bases). The CDR3 totals 16 residues. The germline gives CDR1 SNHLY, CDR2 FYNNEI. Trimming stripped 6 bases from V and 0 bases from J, with 18 bases between. CDR3 loop: CASSRQGLRSSYEQYF. Written as DNA, the CDR3 is TGTGCCAGCAGCCGCCAGGGTCTTAGGAGCTCCTACGAGCAGTACTTC.

The gene calls are TRBV3-1 (or the pseudogene TRBV3-2) and TRBJ2-5; D call uncertain. This CDR3 has 14 residues. V was clipped by 0 bases and J by 5 bases, with 10 bases between them. Germline V gene sequence: CDR1 LGHDT, CDR2 YNNKEL (reference sequence). The CDR3: CASSQDYATETQYF. DNA of the CDR3: TGTGCCAGCAGCCAAGATTACGCTACGGAGACCCAGTACTTC.

The chain is built from TRBV6-5 and TRBJ2-1, with 9 bases fitting TRBD1. V was pared by 4 bases and J by 6 bases, with 7 bases of the junction left unmatched. The CDR3 has 15 amino acids. Germline lookup yields CDR1 MNHEY and CDR2 SVGAGI. Here the CDR3 DNA reads TGTGCCAGCAGTTCACTTACAGGGGGCTCCAATGAGCAGTTCTTC. As protein: CASSSLTGGSNEQFF.

J is TRBJ2-7 and V is TRBV11-2; D possibly corresponds to TRBD2 (5 bases). The CDR3 contains 15 residues. Looked up from germline, CDR1 is SGHAT and CDR2 is FQNNGV. V lost 4 bases, J lost 2 bases, and 15 bases lay in between. In nucleotides, the CDR3 is TGTGCCAGCAGCTCAACTAGGACGAGAGCCTACGAGCAGTACTTC. Amino acid sequence: CASSSTRTRAYEQYF.

The rearrangement joins TRBV25-1 to TRBJ1-1, with TRBD1 matching 9 bases. The germline V gene encodes CDR1 MGHDK and CDR2 SYGVNS. V gave up 1 base and J gave up 1 base; unmatched junction bases: 7. This CDR3 contains 17 residues. The CDR3 coding sequence is TGTGCCAGCAGTGAATCTTCCGGACAGGGGTCGAACACTGAAGCTTTCTTT. Protein: CASSESSGQGSNTEAFF.

This sequence joins TRBV9 and TRBJ2-7, with D possibly matching TRBD2 (6 bases). The CDR3 contains 15 residues. Trimming cost V 4 bases and J 6 bases, with 20 bases left between them. Per germline, CDR1 SGDLS and CDR2 YYNGEE. CDR3 protein: CASSKGTAPEGEQYF. The CDR3 DNA reads as TGTGCCAGCAGCAAGGGGACTGCTCCCGAGGGCGAGCAGTACTTC.

The V and J genes are TRBV11-1 and TRBJ2-1, with no clear D. The CDR3 has 13 residues. Trimming pared 7 bases from V and 6 bases from J, leaving 13 bases between. CDR1 SGHAT and CDR2 FQDESV come from the germline V gene (reference sequence). CDR3 bases: TGTGCCAGCACCCTGTACGGAGTCAATGAGCAGTTCTTC. It codes for CASTLYGVNEQFF. The full variable domain, with the rest looked up from reference TRBV11-1 and TRBJ2-1, is EAEVAQSPRYKITEKSQAVAFWCDPISGHATLYWYRQILGQGPELLVQFQDESVVDDSQLPKDRFSAERLKGVDSTLKIQPAELGDSAMYLCASTLYGVNEQFFGPGTRLTVL.

A word on this clone: In the same sample, other DNA sequences code for this CDR3. The gene calls are TRBV6-5 and TRBJ1-5; D not resolved. The V end was cut by 0 bases, the J end by 0 bases, with 6 bases between. Germline assignment: CDR1 MNHEY and CDR2 SVGAGI. The CDR3 runs to 15 residues. CDR3: CASSYSRVSNQPQHF. The CDR3 bases are TGTGCCAGCAGTTACTCGAGGGTTAGCAATCAGCCCCAGCATTTT.

In this sample, this clone turned up once. The CDR3 nucleotides are TGCGCCAGCAGCTTGGGAAATCCTGGGGGCGCAGCTTTCTTT. Protein: CASSLGNPGGAAFF. The chain combines TRBV5-1 with TRBJ1-1, with D possibly being TRBD1 (6 bases). The germline V gene encodes CDR1 SGHRS and CDR2 YFSETQ. The length of the CDR3 is 14 residues. V gave up 0 bases and J gave up 10 bases, with 16 bases separating them.

The V and J genes are TRBV6-5 and TRBJ1-1; D gene uncertain. The CDR3 totals 14 residues. The ends were cut back, 6 bases at V and 3 bases at J, with 14 bases in the middle. Germline V gives CDR1 MNHEY, CDR2 SVGAGI. CDR3: CASRILSADTEAFF. The CDR3 DNA is TGTGCCAGCAGAATCCTCAGTGCGGACACTGAAGCTTTCTTT.

The chain employs TRBV7-3 and TRBJ2-1; 11 bases line up with TRBD2. CDR3 length equals 15 residues. Germline trimming cut 5 bases from V and 7 bases from J; bases unmatched to any gene: 7. Germline-derived CDR1 and CDR2 are SGHTA and FQGTGA. CDR3 loop: CASSTGTSGHNEQFF. CDR3 sequence (DNA): TGTGCCAGCAGCACCGGGACTAGCGGACATAATGAGCAGTTCTTC.

On this clone: The junction shows a germline mismatch at one end, possibly a read error. This chain links TRBV3-1 (or the pseudogene TRBV3-2) with TRBJ2-7, with a weak D call TRBD2 (5 bases). This CDR3 comprises 14 residues. Germline V lookup: CDR1 LGHDT, CDR2 YNNKEL (reference sequence). Here the CDR3 DNA reads TGTGCCAGCAGCCCGCCCGGAGGCTTTCTGGCCGCAAACTTC. Protein: CASSPPGGFLAANF.

The chain joins TRBV7-8 to TRBJ1-4, with D possibly matching TRBD1 (6 bases). The CDR3 consists of 16 residues. The germline CDR1 and CDR2 sequences are SGHVS and FQNEAQ. Trimming shortened V by 6 bases and J by 3 bases, and 17 bases separated the two germline ends. The CDR3 sequence is CASSKTGTRANEKLFF. DNA of the CDR3: TGTGCCAGCAGTAAAACAGGGACCCGAGCTAATGAAAAACTGTTTTTT. Using reference TRBV7-8 and TRBJ1-4 for the parts outside the CDR3, the full variable domain is GAGVSQSPRYKVAKRGQDVALRCDPISGHVSLFWYQQALGQGPEFLTYFQNEAQLDKSGLPSDRFFAERPEGSVSTLKIQRTQQEDSAVYLCASSKTGTRANEKLFFGSGTQLSVL.

The rearrangement joins TRBV28 to TRBJ1-4, with D tentatively TRBD1 (6 bases). Germline values: CDR1 MDHEN, CDR2 SYDVKM. CDR3 length: 13 residues. Trimming pared 10 bases from V and 5 bases from J, leaving 14 bases between. This chain's CDR3 is CATVQGVNEKLFF. CDR3 nucleotide sequence: TGTGCCACCGTACAGGGCGTAAATGAAAAACTGTTTTTT.

The rearrangement joins TRBV5-5 to TRBJ2-1; 9 bases line up with TRBD2. The CDR3 spans 13 residues. CDR1 is SGHKS, CDR2 YYEKEE, per germline (reference sequence). The ends lost 2 bases at V and 9 bases at J; junction bases unmatched: 3. CDR3 DNA: TGTGCCAGCAGCTTATTAGCGGGAGCTGAGCAGTTCTTC. Translating it yields CASSLLAGAEQFF.

The chain has TRBV2 and TRBJ2-5; the match to TRBD2 covers 7 bases. CDR1 and CDR2 (germline): SNHLY, FYNNEI. CDR3 length: 14 amino acids. With 4 bases clipped from V and 3 bases from J, the junction kept 5 bases outside the gene matches. CDR3 coding DNA: TGTGCCAGCAGTGCGACTAGCTGGGAAGAGACCCAGTACTTC. Translating gives CASSATSWEETQYF.

Points on this clone: In the same sample, other DNA sequences code for this CDR3. The rearrangement uses TRBV5-1 and TRBJ2-7; 7 bases align to TRBD1. Unmatched junction bases numbered 4, after V lost 4 bases and J lost 0 bases. This CDR3 comprises 14 residues. Germline V gene lookup returns CDR1 SGHRS and CDR2 YFSETQ. The CDR3, as DNA: TGCGCCAGCAGCCGGGACAGCAGCTCCTACGAGCAGTACTTC. This encodes CASSRDSSSYEQYF.

The rearrangement joins TRBV29-1 to TRBJ2-5; 8 positions agree with TRBD1. V was clipped by 1 base and J by 7 bases; unmatched bases: 8. The CDR3 is 14 residues long. The V gene's germline CDR1 is SQVTM and CDR2 ANQGSEA. The CDR3 bases are TGCAGCGTTGAAGGGCCAGGGGGCACGGGGACCCAGTACTTC. Residues: CSVEGPGGTGTQYF.

The J gene is TRBJ1-1, the V gene TRBV13, with D maybe TRBD1 (5 bases). This CDR3 is built from 17 residues. The V gene lost 5 bases and the J gene lost 4 bases, with 23 bases spanning the gap. Germline V CDR1 and CDR2: PRHDT, FYEKMQ (reference sequence). CDR3 residues: CASSSGPEGPTATEAFF. The CDR3 DNA follows: TGTGCCAGCAGCAGCGGGCCCGAGGGGCCAACCGCCACTGAAGCTTTCTTT. The full variable domain, with the rest looked up from reference TRBV13 and TRBJ1-1, is AAGVIQSPRHLIKEKRETATLKCYPIPRHDTVYWYQQGPGQDPQFLISFYEKMQSDKGSIPDRFSAQQFSDYHSELNMSSLELGDSALYFCASSSGPEGPTATEAFFGQGTRLTVV.

The rearrangement joins TRBV9 to TRBJ2-2, with 12 bases identical to TRBD2. CDR3 length: 16 amino acids. Germline loops: CDR1 SGDLS, CDR2 YYNGEE. The V segment lost 4 bases and the J segment 3 bases; nucleotides outside the gene matches: 4. CDR3 region: CASSSLAGGHTGELFF. The CDR3 DNA is TGTGCCAGCAGCTCTCTAGCGGGGGGGCACACCGGGGAGCTGTTTTTT.

This chain uses TRBV24-1 with TRBJ2-1; D remains ambiguous. Trimming removed 9 bases from V and 0 bases from J, with 11 bases in between. The CDR3 is 14 amino acids. From germline, CDR1 is KGHDR and CDR2 SFDVKD. CDR3 protein: CATSGVPSYNEQFF. The CDR3, as DNA: TGTGCCACCTCCGGAGTTCCCTCCTACAATGAGCAGTTCTTC.

This clone was found a few times. J is TRBJ2-7 and V is TRBV5-1; 11 bases are shared with TRBD2. V was clipped by 2 bases and J by 5 bases; unmatched bases: 6. This CDR3 has 15 residues. Looked up from germline, CDR1 is SGHRS and CDR2 is YFSETQ. CDR3: CASSFLAGGLNEQYF. DNA for the CDR3: TGCGCCAGCAGCTTCTTAGCGGGGGGGCTCAACGAGCAGTACTTC.

The CDR3 is CASTLFSQEGYGYTF. In DNA, the CDR3 is TGTGCCAGCACCTTATTTTCTCAGGAGGGCTATGGCTACACCTTC. The chain is built from TRBV28 and TRBJ1-2, with D unclear. V gave up 7 bases and J gave up 4 bases, with 19 bases separating them. The CDR3 runs to 15 residues. The germline CDR1 and CDR2 sequences are MDHEN and SYDVKM.

J is TRBJ2-7 and V is TRBV28, with 8 nucleotides matching TRBD1. The CDR3 consists of 14 residues. The junction had 5 bases not matched to a gene; V was cut back by 6 bases and J by 1 base. Germline V lookup: CDR1 MDHEN, CDR2 SYDVKM. This CDR3 reads CASRQGALSYEQYF. In DNA, the CDR3 is TGTGCCAGCAGGCAGGGGGCCCTTTCCTACGAGCAGTACTTC.

The DNA of the CDR3 is TGTGCCAGTACCGCTCCCGGGGGGGGGATCCATCAGCCCCAGCATTTT. Translation: CASTAPGGGIHQPQHF. The chain links TRBV19 to TRBJ1-5; the D gene is possibly TRBD1 (5 bases). Germline CDR1 is LNHDA and CDR2 is SQIVND (reference sequence). This CDR3 has 16 residues. Trimming pared 7 bases from V and 5 bases from J, leaving 21 bases between.